The rows below give T cell receptor beta chains drawn from one sample of a study of blood T cell repertoires in COVID-19. The protocol was immunoSEQ multiplex PCR, while the TCRdb copy is restricted to in-frame clones and leaves out a portion. This sample carries about 90,000 clones, over 75% of them seen once, and the ten largest clones take roughly 7.3%. Sequencing was carried out using peripheral blood. The origin of the receptors is a man aged 65 to 85 with acute or convalescent COVID-19. CDR3s include the opening cysteine and the closing phenylalanine or tryptophan. A D gene is named only where the DNA matches it firmly. Where a row states a size, it is once, few, many or the class of an expanded clone; other rows omit it.

V	J	D	size	DNA	CDR3
TRBV20-1	TRBJ2-5	TRBD1	NA	TGCAGTGCTAGTGGGCAGGGGGTACCCCAAGAGACCCAGTACTTC	CSASGQGVPQETQYF
TRBV28	TRBJ1-2	NA	NA	TGTGCCAGCAGTTCTTCCCCGGGGTTTGGCTACACCTTC	CASSSSPGFGYTF
TRBV5-1	TRBJ1-1	NA	NA	TGCGCCAGCAGCTTGGCGGGTTCCACTGAAGCTTTCTTT	CASSLAGSTEAFF
TRBV12-3/TRBV12-4	TRBJ1-1	NA	NA	TGTGCCAGCAGTAGAACCGGGATTGAAGCTTTCTTT	CASSRTGIEAFF
TRBV30	TRBJ1-6	NA	NA	TGTGCCTGGAGTGGACAGAGTTTGTCACCCCTCCACTTT	CAWSGQSLSPLHF
TRBV9	TRBJ2-1	TRBD2	NA	TGTGCCAGCAGCCACCCCGGGACTAGCGGGAGCGTTGAGCAGTTCTTC	CASSHPGTSGSVEQFF
TRBV24-1	TRBJ2-6	TRBD1	NA	TGTGCCACCAGTGAACCGACAGGGGGCGCGGGGGCCAACGTCCTGACTTTC	CATSEPTGGAGANVLTF
TRBV5-1	TRBJ1-5	NA	few	TGCGCCAGCAGAGTTCAGCTCGGGGATCAGCCCCAGCATTTT	CASRVQLGDQPQHF
TRBV15	TRBJ2-1	TRBD2	NA	TGTGCCACCAGCAGAGAGGGCGGGAGCTCCTACAATGAGCAGTTCTTC	CATSREGGSSYNEQFF
TRBV28	TRBJ1-1	TRBD1	once	TGTGCCAGCAGGGGGACAGGGGGAAGGACTGAAGCTTTCTTT	CASRGTGGRTEAFF
TRBV6-5	TRBJ2-3	NA	NA	TGTGCCAGCAGTTACGGGCTAGCGAGCACAGATACGCAGTATTTT	CASSYGLASTDTQYF
TRBV5-1	TRBJ2-1	TRBD2	few	TGCGCCAGCAGCAGCTTTTGGACTAGTTACTCCTACAATGAGCAGTTCTTC	CASSSFWTSYSYNEQFF
TRBV10-3	TRBJ1-4	NA	once	TGTGCCATCAGTGAGTCGTCAGGCATCGAAAAACTGTTTTTT	CAISESSGIEKLFF
TRBV6-5	TRBJ1-5	NA	once	TGTGCCAGCAGTTACTCCTCCCCAGGGAGCAATCAGCCCCAGCATTTT	CASSYSSPGSNQPQHF
TRBV30	TRBJ2-4	TRBD1	NA	TGTGCCTGGAGTGTACAGGGGGCGGCCAAAAACATTCAGTACTTC	CAWSVQGAAKNIQYF
TRBV4-1	TRBJ1-2	TRBD1	NA	TGCGCCAGCAGCCAAGGGCAGGGACAGGCGGGTTCGAAGAATGGCTACACCTTC	CASSQGQGQAGSKNGYTF
TRBV10-3	TRBJ1-6	TRBD1	medium-sized	TGTGCCATCAGTGAGCTGGGACAGAGACGCCTCGATTCACCCCTCCACTTT	CAISELGQRRLDSPLHF
TRBV1	TRBJ2-7	NA	once	TGCACCAGCAGCCCCCAGGGACTAGCGGGGAGTAGCGGGAAATACGAGCAGTACTTC	CTSSPQGLAGSSGKYEQYF
TRBV7-5	TRBJ1-5	NA	NA	TGTGTCAGAAGCTTATTATGGGGCCAAAGTCAGCCCCAGCATTTT	CVRSLLWGQSQPQHF
TRBV5-5	TRBJ2-5	TRBD2	NA	TGTGCCAGCAGCACACGACTAGCGGAAAGAATTTCGGAGACCCAGTACTTC	CASSTRLAERISETQYF
TRBV30	TRBJ1-1	NA	NA	TGTGCCTGGAGTGTAGAGGCGGACACTGAAGCTTTCTTT	CAWSVEADTEAFF
TRBV6-5	TRBJ1-5	NA	NA	TGTGCCAGCAGTTACAGGGGACAAAATCAGCCCCAGCATTTT	CASSYRGQNQPQHF
TRBV10-3	TRBJ2-5	NA	NA	TGTGCCATCAGTCGGACTGACCAAGAGACCCAGTACTTC	CAISRTDQETQYF
TRBV28	TRBJ2-1	TRBD2	NA	TGTGCCAGCTTGGCTAGCGGGAGGGTCGATGAGCAGTTCTTC	CASLASGRVDEQFF
TRBV7-2	TRBJ2-1	NA	NA	TGTGCCAGCAGCTTAGATCGGGGAACCGGCAATGAGCAGTTCTTC	CASSLDRGTGNEQFF
TRBV29-1	TRBJ1-2	TRBD1	NA	TGCAGCGTTGACGGCAGGGGGACCTATGGCTACACCTTC	CSVDGRGTYGYTF
TRBV6-4	TRBJ1-2	TRBD1	NA	TGTGCCAGCAGTGACAGCGACAGGGGAGGCTACACCTTC	CASSDSDRGGYTF
TRBV5-1	TRBJ2-2	TRBD2	few	TGCGCCAGCAGCTTGTGGTCTAGCGGCACCGGGGAGCTGTTTTTT	CASSLWSSGTGELFF
TRBV7-6	TRBJ2-5	NA	NA	TGTGCCAGCAGCTTAGCGTCGACAGTTCAAGAGACCCAGTACTTC	CASSLASTVQETQYF
TRBV5-1	TRBJ1-1	NA	few	TGCGCCAGCAGCTTGGCCATAGGGGGATGGCAAGCGAGGTACACTGAAGCTTTCTTT	CASSLAIGGWQARYTEAFF
TRBV5-1	TRBJ2-3	NA	NA	TGCGCCAGCATGGCGCAGGGTCAATTAAGGGGAGATACGCAGTATTTT	CASMAQGQLRGDTQYF
TRBV5-4	TRBJ2-7	NA	NA	TGTGCCAGCTTTATTGCTGGGGCGATTGAATACGAGCAGTACTTC	CASFIAGAIEYEQYF
TRBV9	TRBJ1-6	NA	NA	TGTGCCAGCAGCGTACATGGGGGGGCGCAGCCCCTCCACTTT	CASSVHGGAQPLHF
TRBV28	TRBJ2-3	TRBD2	NA	TGTGCCAGCAGTTTAAGTCTAGCGGAGAGTATTGTGGATACGCAGTATTTT	CASSLSLAESIVDTQYF
TRBV5-4	TRBJ2-3	TRBD2	NA	TGTGCCAGCAGCAGAGCGGGGGGTCCCACAGATACGCAGTATTTT	CASSRAGGPTDTQYF
TRBV3-1/TRBV3-2	TRBJ2-7	TRBD2	few	TGTGCCAGCAGCCTTAGGACTAGCGGGAGCTCCCAGCAGTACTTC	CASSLRTSGSSQQYF
TRBV29-1	TRBJ1-2	NA	NA	TGCAGCGTTGGGGAGAACTATGGCTACACCTTC	CSVGENYGYTF
TRBV24-1	TRBJ2-1	NA	NA	TGTGCCACCAGTGATTTTCGAGGGCCCTACAATGAGCAGTTCTTC	CATSDFRGPYNEQFF
TRBV5-4	TRBJ2-1	NA	NA	TGTGCCAGCAGTGGGGAGTCGAACCACAATGAGCAGTTCTTC	CASSGESNHNEQFF
TRBV30	TRBJ1-1	NA	NA	TGTGCCTGGAGTGCGGGACACTACACTGAAGCTTTCTTT	CAWSAGHYTEAFF
TRBV7-2	TRBJ2-3	NA	NA	TGTGCCAGCAGCTTAGGGCCAGGTCTCCCAGATACGCAGTATTTT	CASSLGPGLPDTQYF
TRBV28	TRBJ1-1	NA	NA	TGTGCCTTAGGGCGGCAGGGTTCACCTGAAGCTTTCTTT	CALGRQGSPEAFF
TRBV6-5	TRBJ2-2	TRBD1	NA	TGTGCCAGCACCCGGACAGGGAGCACCGGGGAGCTGTTTTTT	CASTRTGSTGELFF
TRBV7-2	TRBJ1-5	NA	NA	TGTGCCAGCAGCTTATCTGGGGGCGCGAATCAGCCCCAGCATTTT	CASSLSGGANQPQHF
TRBV15	TRBJ1-6	TRBD1	once	TGTGCCACCAGCAGAGATCCTGCCGGGACAGGTTATTCACCCCTCCACTTT	CATSRDPAGTGYSPLHF
TRBV10-2	TRBJ1-1	TRBD1	NA	TGCGCCAGCAGTAACAGGGGGCTGAACACTGAAGCTTTCTTT	CASSNRGLNTEAFF
TRBV2	TRBJ1-4	NA	NA	TGTGCCAGCAAACGACAGGACCTTAATGAAAAACTGTTTTTT	CASKRQDLNEKLFF
TRBV29-1	TRBJ1-2	TRBD1	NA	TGCAGCGCCGAAGGGGGCGCAGGTGGCTACACCTTC	CSAEGGAGGYTF
TRBV19	TRBJ2-1	TRBD2	once	TGTGCCAGTAGTATGGGGAGGGCCCAGTGGAATGAGCAGTTCTTC	CASSMGRAQWNEQFF
TRBV25-1	TRBJ1-4	NA	NA	TGTGCCAGCAGTGAATGGAGGGGGGGAGATGAAAAACTGTTTTTT	CASSEWRGGDEKLFF